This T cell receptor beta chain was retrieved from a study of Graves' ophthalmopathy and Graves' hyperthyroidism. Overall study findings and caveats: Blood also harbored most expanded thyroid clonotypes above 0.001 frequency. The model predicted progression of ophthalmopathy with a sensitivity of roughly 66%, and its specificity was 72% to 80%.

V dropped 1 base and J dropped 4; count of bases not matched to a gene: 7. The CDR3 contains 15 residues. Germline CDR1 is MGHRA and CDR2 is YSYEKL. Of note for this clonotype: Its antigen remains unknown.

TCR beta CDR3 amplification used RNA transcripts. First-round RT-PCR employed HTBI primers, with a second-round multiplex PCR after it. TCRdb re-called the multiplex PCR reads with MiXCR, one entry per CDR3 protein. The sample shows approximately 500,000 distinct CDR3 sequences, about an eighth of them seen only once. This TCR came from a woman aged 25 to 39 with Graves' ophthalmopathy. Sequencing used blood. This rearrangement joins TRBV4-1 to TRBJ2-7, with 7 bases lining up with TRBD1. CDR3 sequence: CASSQGTGSLYEQYF. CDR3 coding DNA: TGCGCCAGCAGCCAAGGGACAGGCTCCCTTTACGAGCAGTACTTC.